This T cell receptor (beta chain) was recovered during a study of radiation and T cells in renal cell carcinoma (TCRdb year 2020). Context from the whole study: Samples were obtained from a clinical trial, in which 15 Gy stereotactic body radiation therapy was delivered to primary renal cell carcinomas and nephrectomy was performed 4 weeks later. Across all 50 or so samples, 4 million to 5 million unique CDR3 nucleotide sequences encoding roughly 2,800,000 unique CDR3 amino acid sequences were identified. TCR beta sequencing covered around 50 samples in total, comprising approximately 26 tumors and roughly 27 peripheral blood samples. Findings and caveats that apply to the study as a whole: In blood, the top tumor clonotypes increased between baseline and 2 weeks post-radiation and then shrank by 4 weeks, which suggests that tumor-resident clones expanded only transiently. Blood repertoire dynamics were not followed beyond 4 weeks after treatment. No pretreatment tumor biopsies were available, so the baseline intratumoral presence of clonotypes could not be determined. The single-armed trial design could not address effects of radiation dose or scheduling on the TCR repertoire.

The immunoSEQ kit was used, according to the manufacturer's recommendations, to generate TCR beta libraries from genomic DNA. For library preparation, a first multiplex PCR was performed with proprietary primers, followed by a second PCR in which unique barcodes were added, and bead cleanups were performed after each round. A positive control reaction and a negative control reaction, both provided in the kit, were run with every batch of samples. The final libraries were assessed on an Agilent 4200 TapeStation D1000 ScreenTape, pooled by volume, and quantified by qPCR. Sequencing ran on an Illumina NextSeq500 with a MidOutput 150-cycle cartridge, using 156 Read1 and 15 Index1 cycles with kit custom primers. The pooled library was loaded at 0.95 to 1 pM, with a roughly 22% PhiX control spiked in. The published analysis was carried out like this. The vendor-processed data were analyzed in R, and a clonotype was defined as all T cells that share the same CDR3 nucleotide sequence. For clone abundance analyses, frequencies were normalized to the 10,000 most abundant clones in each sample. Public T cell clones, which averaged fewer than five per sample, were excluded before analysis. Tumor-enriched clonotypes and baseline blood-enriched clonotypes were defined as those with an abundance difference of at least 32-fold between compartments. Clonotypes expanded or contracted between blood time points were identified with a beta-binomial differential abundance model. Similarity between tumor and blood repertoires was quantified using the Baroni-Urbani and Buser coefficient, and groups were compared with two-tailed Wilcoxon tests in R. What TCRdb holds here is the immuneACCESS table cut down to in-frame rearrangements. Part of the clones is not present; checked against another copy, under half of the missing clones reflect an unresolved V gene, and the others are unexplained. V, J and clone size reflect that table, while D and trimming were determined from the DNA. This sample has more than 140,000 clones in its table, and around four fifths of those were observed once. The ten largest clones add up to roughly a quarter of the sample.

The sample's time point, from its label and the paper: baseline pretreatment blood. According to the study, the label for this sample's treatment or condition signals: 15 Gy SBRT to primary tumor, nephrectomy 4 weeks later. To track tumor-enriched clonotypes, serial peripheral blood was sampled from radiation-treated patients at baseline and at 2 weeks and 4 weeks after SBRT. Renal cell carcinoma with clear cell pathology was present in all patients. Genomic DNA for TCR sequencing was prepared using the QIAamp DNA Blood Mini Kit (Qiagen). The analyses included just those samples that passed every quality control check. In regard to this clone: The antigen it recognizes is unknown. No much larger clone is present one base from it, and per-base qualities are unavailable.

This specimen consisted of blood, obtained from a patient whose treatment included radiotherapy and nephrectomy. The sequence was collected from a woman in her forties or fifties with renal cell carcinoma.

CDR3 sequence: CATSSLGQGPKETQYF. The DNA is TGTGCCACCAGCTCCCTTGGACAGGGACCGAAAGAGACCCAGTACTTC. Recombination joined TRBV15 with TRBJ2-5; TRBD1 lines up with 8 middle nucleotides. The CDR3 numbers 16 residues from cysteine through phenylalanine. The read is trimmed to its CDR3 DNA, 48 bases read in frame from base 1. Reading the germline V gene (reference sequence) gives CDR1 LNHNV and CDR2 YYDKDF. After removal of 5 bases from V and 3 bases from J, the junction retains 11 bases not matched to a gene.